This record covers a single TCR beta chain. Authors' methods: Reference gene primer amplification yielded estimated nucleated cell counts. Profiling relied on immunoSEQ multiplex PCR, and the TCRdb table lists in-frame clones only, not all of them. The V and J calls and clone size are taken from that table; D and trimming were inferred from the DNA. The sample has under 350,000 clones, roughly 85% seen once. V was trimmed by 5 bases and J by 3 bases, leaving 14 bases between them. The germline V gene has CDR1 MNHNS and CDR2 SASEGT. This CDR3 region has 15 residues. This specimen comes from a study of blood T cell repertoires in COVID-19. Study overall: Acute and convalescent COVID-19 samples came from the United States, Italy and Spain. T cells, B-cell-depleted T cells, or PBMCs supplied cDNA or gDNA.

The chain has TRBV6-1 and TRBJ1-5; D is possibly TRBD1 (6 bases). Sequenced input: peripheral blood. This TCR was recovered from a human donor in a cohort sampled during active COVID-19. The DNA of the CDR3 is TGTGCCAGCAGTTTCCCCTCAGGGGTCAATCAGCCCCAGCATTTT. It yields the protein CASSFPSGVNQPQHF.